The clone carrying this TCR beta chain was recorded only once. Its target is unknown. This may be a read error, as it is one base from a much larger clone. This sample was included in a study of T cells in Graves' hyperthyroidism and ophthalmopathy. In patients aged 18 to 65, hyperthyroidism was newly diagnosed, with duration under 2 months. Any patient presenting with uncontrolled infection, other autoimmune disease, pregnancy or lactation was left out. Each diagnosis was grounded in clinical symptoms, serum thyroxine and TRAb, thyroid ultrasound, and orbital computed tomography. Study conclusions and caveats: It was a median around 6 months before onset that the model predicted ophthalmopathy.

Template material for amplifying TCR beta CDR3 regions consisted of RNA transcripts. When the TCR CDR3 underwent first-round RT-PCR, the HTBI primer set was used. TCRdb reanalysed the multiplex PCR reads using MiXCR and keeps one entry per CDR3 protein. The sample shows hundreds of thousands of distinct CDR3 sequences, approximately 36% of them seen only once. The receptor was isolated from a woman aged 40 to 50 with Graves' hyperthyroidism. Source material: blood.

This CDR3 reads CASSLGRRNNSPLHF. The CDR3, as DNA: TGTGCCAGCAGCTTAGGGCGCCGGAATAATTCACCCCTCCACTTT. This rearrangement joins TRBV7-2 to TRBJ1-6, with D uncertain. Trimming pared 1 base from V and 5 bases from J, leaving 9 bases between. The CDR3 length is 15 residues. Germline loops: CDR1 SGHTA, CDR2 FQGNSA.